The 3 T cell receptor beta chains presented below share a single source sample, sequenced in a study of T cells in Graves' hyperthyroidism and ophthalmopathy. Amplified TCR beta CDR3 regions derived from RNA transcripts. The HTBI set primed first-round TCR CDR3 RT-PCR. A single record per CDR3 protein comes from TCRdb applying MiXCR to the multiplex PCR reads. The sample lists 370,000 or so distinct CDR3 sequences; 15% to 18% were seen once. The sample was blood. The origin of the receptors is a woman aged 18-29 years with Graves' hyperthyroidism that later progressed to Graves' ophthalmopathy.

This clonotype showed up many times. The chain has TRBV29-1 and TRBJ1-2; 9 bases are a match to TRBD1. V trimming: 7 bases; J trimming: 4 bases; junction bases outside the gene matches: 7. CDR3 length equals 13 residues. The V gene's germline CDR1 is SQVTM and CDR2 ANQGSEA. This CDR3 reads CSDTQGAGYGYTF. For the CDR3, the DNA is TGCAGCGACACACAGGGGGCGGGCTATGGCTACACCTTC.

This clonotype was counted many times. In DNA, the CDR3 is TGTGCCAGCAGTAGCGCTCGGACACCATGGGTCCTCCACTTT. Amino acids: CASSSARTPWVLHF. The V call is TRBV28, the J call TRBJ1-6; D may be TRBD1 (5 bases). V was pared by 5 bases and J by 15 bases, with 20 bases between. The CDR3 covers 14 residues. Per germline, CDR1 MDHEN and CDR2 SYDVKM. Full variable domain (outside the CDR3, taken from reference TRBV28 and TRBJ1-6): DVKVTQSSRYLVKRTGEKVFLECVQDMDHENMFWYRQDPGLGLRLIYFSYDVKMKEKGDIPEGYSVSREKKERFSLILESASTNQTSMYLCASSSARTPWVLHFGNGTRLTVT.

This clonotype was observed at least ten times. The CDR3, as DNA: TGTGCCAGCAGTTTTTTGGGGACTACTCAAGAGACCCAGTACTTC. It yields the protein CASSFLGTTQETQYF. The rearrangement uses TRBV27 and TRBJ2-5; 7 positions match TRBD2. In germline, CDR1 is MNHEY, CDR2 SMNVEV (reference sequence). The CDR3 length is 15 residues. Germline trimming cut 3 bases from V and 2 bases from J; bases unmatched to any gene: 6.